Listed below are T cell receptor beta chains from one sample, sequenced in a study of CD8 T cells in Susac syndrome. TCRdb fed the immunoSEQ multiplex PCR reads into MiXCR, producing one record per CDR3 protein. This table has 90,000 to 150,000 distinct CDR3 sequences, roughly 94% appearing once. Source material: CD4+ T cells from PBMCs. All receptors derive from a human donor in good health. Both conserved end residues are part of each CDR3. Each record gives: CDR3 protein, CDR3 DNA, V gene, clone size, J gene, D gene. D genes are given only for firm matches. Clone size appears in some rows only: once, few, many, or a class for an expanded clone.

CASSLEGASYNEQFF,TGTGCCAGCAGCCTGGAAGGGGCCTCCTACAATGAGCAGTTCTTC,TRBV9,NA,TRBJ2-1,NA
CASSGQGSNYGYTF,TGTGCCAGCAGTGGGCAGGGGAGTAACTATGGCTACACCTTC,TRBV2,NA,TRBJ1-2,NA
CASSLGSLETQYF,TGTGCCAGCAGCTTAGGGTCCCTCGAGACCCAGTACTTC,TRBV7-9,once,TRBJ2-5,NA
CASSFSQGTHEQYF,TGTGCCAGCAGCTTTTCACAGGGCACCCACGAGCAGTACTTC,TRBV7-2,few,TRBJ2-7,NA
CASSQGMGSYGYTF,TGTGCCAGCAGTCAAGGAATGGGATCCTATGGCTACACCTTC,TRBV28,NA,TRBJ1-2,NA
CASKPRDEQYF,TGCGCCAGCAAACCCAGGGACGAGCAGTACTTC,TRBV5-1,NA,TRBJ2-7,NA
CASSPGGTGELFF,TGCGCCAGCAGCCCGGGGGGCACCGGGGAGCTGTTTTTT,TRBV5-1,few,TRBJ2-2,TRBD2
CASRPPSGTDTQYF,TGTGCCAGCAGGCCGCCGAGCGGCACAGATACGCAGTATTTT,TRBV6-5,once,TRBJ2-3,NA
CATGHRDNSGANVLTF,TGTGCCACCGGGCACAGGGACAACTCTGGGGCCAACGTCCTGACTTTC,TRBV24-1,NA,TRBJ2-6,NA
CSAVINSNEQFF,TGCAGTGCGGTTATTAACAGCAATGAGCAGTTCTTC,TRBV20-1,NA,TRBJ2-1,NA
CASSLGGSSYNSPLHF,TGTGCCAGCAGCTTGGGGGGCAGCTCCTATAATTCACCCCTCCACTTT,TRBV5-8,NA,TRBJ1-6,NA
CASRPTGDNEKLFF,TGTGCCAGCAGACCGACAGGGGATAATGAAAAACTGTTTTTT,TRBV11-1,NA,TRBJ1-4,TRBD1
CASSYSTGAPDTQYF,TGTGCCAGCAGTTACTCGACAGGGGCCCCAGATACGCAGTATTTT,TRBV6-5,NA,TRBJ2-3,TRBD1
CSAIGLAVNEQFF,TGCAGTGCCATTGGACTGGCGGTGAATGAGCAGTTCTTC,TRBV20-1,NA,TRBJ2-1,NA
CASSYSGQVGETQYF,TGTGCCAGCAGTTACTCAGGGCAGGTGGGAGAGACCCAGTACTTC,TRBV6-6,NA,TRBJ2-5,NA
CASSLVFGGEKLFF,TGTGCCAGCAGCTTAGTTTTCGGGGGGGAAAAACTGTTTTTT,TRBV7-2,NA,TRBJ1-4,NA
CASSYNRQGILGSGELFF,TGTGCCAGCAGTTACAATCGGCAGGGGATTCTCGGCTCCGGGGAGCTGTTTTTT,TRBV6-2/TRBV6-3,NA,TRBJ2-2,NA
CASSLPGTSEQYF,TGTGCCAGCAGCCTTCCCGGGACCTCCGAGCAGTACTTC,TRBV3-1,NA,TRBJ2-7,NA
CASKAGPSTDTQYF,TGTGCCAGTAAGGCTGGGCCTAGCACAGATACGCAGTATTTT,TRBV19,NA,TRBJ2-3,NA
CASSLVGLADYEQYF,TGTGCCAGCAGCTTAGTGGGACTAGCAGACTACGAGCAGTACTTC,TRBV7-9,NA,TRBJ2-7,TRBD2
CSAPFLERDTQYF,TGCAGTGCTCCGTTTCTAGAAAGAGATACGCAGTATTTT,TRBV20-1,NA,TRBJ2-3,NA
CASSLILFAGARGNTEAFF,TGTGCCAGCAGTTTAATTTTATTCGCCGGGGCGCGGGGGAACACTGAAGCTTTCTTT,TRBV12-3/TRBV12-4,NA,TRBJ1-1,NA
CASSQVYNYGYTF,TGTGCCAGCAGCCAAGTGTATAACTATGGCTACACCTTC,TRBV3-1,NA,TRBJ1-2,NA
CASSTDQQGARGYTF,TGTGCCAGCAGTACGGACCAACAGGGGGCGCGGGGCTACACCTTC,TRBV28,NA,TRBJ1-2,TRBD1
CASSVEGRQRETQYF,TGTGCCAGCAGCGTAGAGGGGAGGCAAAGGGAGACCCAGTACTTC,TRBV9,NA,TRBJ2-5,NA
CAWARGSGANVLTF,TGTGCCTGGGCCAGGGGATCTGGGGCCAACGTCCTGACTTTC,TRBV30,NA,TRBJ2-6,NA
CASSEGLGFAGELFF,TGTGCCAGCAGTGAAGGCCTGGGATTTGCCGGGGAGCTGTTTTTT,TRBV2,NA,TRBJ2-2,NA
CASSTGNATSYEQYF,TGTGCCAGCAGCACCGGGAATGCTACGTCCTACGAGCAGTACTTC,TRBV5-6,NA,TRBJ2-7,NA
CASSLSASGSPGETGELFF,TGCGCCAGCAGCTTGTCGGCTAGCGGGAGTCCCGGGGAAACCGGGGAGCTGTTTTTT,TRBV5-1,NA,TRBJ2-2,TRBD2
CASGTGEHEQYF,TGTGCCAGCGGGACAGGGGAACACGAGCAGTACTTC,TRBV2,few,TRBJ2-7,TRBD1
CAWSVRHSNSPLHF,TGTGCCTGGAGTGTACGCCATTCTAATTCACCCCTCCACTTT,TRBV30,once,TRBJ1-6,NA
CASSEGYEVTEAFF,TGTGCCAGCAGTGAGGGGTATGAGGTGACTGAAGCTTTCTTT,TRBV2,NA,TRBJ1-1,NA
CAISEQGAINTDTQYF,TGTGCCATCAGTGAGCAGGGGGCGATTAACACAGATACGCAGTATTTT,TRBV10-3,NA,TRBJ2-3,TRBD1
CASSKGQNIHKYF,TGTGCCAGCAGTAAGGGACAGAATATTCATAAGTACTTC,TRBV12-3/TRBV12-4,NA,TRBJ2-5,TRBD1
CASRSRAGSYEQYF,TGTGCCAGCAGAAGTCGGGCAGGGTCCTACGAGCAGTACTTC,TRBV2,NA,TRBJ2-7,NA
CASSFGRGSNQPQHF,TGTGCCAGCAGTTTCGGCAGGGGTAGCAATCAGCCCCAGCATTTT,TRBV12-3/TRBV12-4,NA,TRBJ1-5,NA
CASSSLAGGGETQYF,TGTGCCAGCAGTTCTCTAGCGGGAGGTGGGGAGACCCAGTACTTC,TRBV27,NA,TRBJ2-5,TRBD2
CAWGTGGTTDTQYF,TGTGCCTGGGGGACAGGCGGGACAACAGATACGCAGTATTTT,TRBV30,NA,TRBJ2-3,TRBD1
CASSSRAALSTGELFF,TGTGCCAGCAGCTCTAGGGCAGCCTTAAGCACCGGGGAGCTGTTTTTT,TRBV7-2,NA,TRBJ2-2,NA
CASSYPSGGMKTGELFF,TGTGCCAGCAGTTACCCTAGCGGGGGCATGAAGACCGGGGAGCTGTTTTTT,TRBV12-3/TRBV12-4,NA,TRBJ2-2,TRBD2
CAWTTGAGYTF,TGTGCCTGGACGACAGGGGCTGGCTACACCTTC,TRBV30,NA,TRBJ1-2,TRBD1
CASSLAGVIYEQYF,TGTGCCAGCAGCCTAGCGGGAGTAATCTACGAGCAGTACTTC,TRBV7-9,NA,TRBJ2-7,TRBD2
CASSHRQGAPRNEQFF,TGCGCCAGCAGCCATCGACAGGGGGCACCGAGGAATGAGCAGTTCTTC,TRBV4-3,NA,TRBJ2-1,TRBD1
CASSPPLKGLTYEQFF,TGTGCCAGCTCACCACCCTTGAAGGGCCTGACTTATGAGCAGTTCTTC,TRBV18,NA,TRBJ2-1,NA
CAWSTGGGREQYF,TGTGCCTGGAGTACAGGAGGGGGCCGGGAGCAGTACTTC,TRBV30,NA,TRBJ2-7,NA
CASSQIRLAGADTQYF,TGTGCCAGCAGCCAGATTAGACTAGCGGGGGCCGATACGCAGTATTTT,TRBV3-1,NA,TRBJ2-3,TRBD2